Below are 15 T cell receptor beta chains sequenced from a single sample in a study of shared clonotypes between healthy human individuals. Assay used: immunoSEQ multiplex PCR; TCRdb lists only in-frame clones, some missing. The sample includes under 850,000 clones, 72% of them seen just once. What was sequenced was memory CD4+ T cells sorted from blood. As to subset: CD45RA-negative fraction. All receptors derive from a woman aged 30 to 39 in good health.

The chain joins TRBV25-1 to TRBJ2-1; TRBD1 or TRBD2 may be the D gene (5 bases each). With 0 bases removed from V and 6 bases from J, the gap between germline ends came to 15 bases. This CDR3 has 16 residues. Germline V gene sequence: CDR1 MGHDK, CDR2 SYGVNS. The CDR3 bases are TGTGCCAGCAGTGAATACCCGGGGCCGGCTACCAATGAGCAGTTCTTC. It yields the protein CASSEYPGPATNEQFF.

This chain connects TRBV18 to TRBJ1-1; D uncertain. CDR1 and CDR2 from the germline V gene are KGHSH and LQKENI. This CDR3 spans 14 amino acids. V was shortened by 3 bases and J by 8 bases, with 16 bases between the two germline ends. The CDR3 nucleotides read TGTGCCAGCTCACCGGACCTGGGCCCGCAAGAAGCTTTCTTT. This encodes CASSPDLGPQEAFF.

The chain couples TRBV11-3 to TRBJ2-7, with TRBD1 identical over 7 bases. The CDR3 loop spans 15 amino acids. Germline V gene lookup returns CDR1 SGHNT and CDR2 YENEEA. The V gene end was trimmed by 4 bases and the J gene end by 2 bases; junction bases not matched to a gene: 8. The CDR3 loop is CASSSGQKPPYEQYF. CDR3 DNA sequence: TGTGCCAGCAGCTCGGGACAGAAACCTCCCTACGAGCAGTACTTC.

Concerning this clone itself: Other DNA sequences of this sample code for an identical CDR3. The chain is built from TRBV11-2 and TRBJ1-4, with 8 bases aligning to TRBD1. The CDR3 is 13 amino acids. The junction had 1 base not matched to a gene; V was cut back by 5 bases and J by 5 bases. In germline, CDR1 is SGHAT, CDR2 FQNNGV. For the CDR3, the DNA is TGTGCCAGCAGCCGGGACAGGAATGAAAAACTGTTTTTT. Residues: CASSRDRNEKLFF.

The J gene is TRBJ2-7, the V gene TRBV5-1; 14 bases are shared with TRBD2. The CDR3 runs 16 residues. Looked up from germline, CDR1 is SGHRS and CDR2 is YFSETQ. V trimming: 3 bases; J trimming: 6 bases; junction bases outside the gene matches: 8. The CDR3 DNA follows: TGCGCCAGCAGCTGGTCGACTAGCGGGAGGGCCGGCGAGCAGTACTTC. Amino acids: CASSWSTSGRAGEQYF.

Many counts were recorded for this clone. The genes are TRBV30 and TRBJ2-4, with TRBD2 matching 8 bases. The length of the CDR3 is 17 residues. CDR1 and CDR2 from the germline V gene are GTSNPN and SVGIG (reference sequence). The V segment lost 4 bases and the J segment 2 bases; nucleotides outside the gene matches: 13. The CDR3 bases are TGTGCCTGGAACCGACAGAAGGGACTAGGCTCCAAAAACATTCAGTACTTC. Its protein product is CAWNRQKGLGSKNIQYF.

The CDR3 DNA follows: TGTGCCAGCAGCACCCAGGGTTTGGAGACCCAGTACTTC. Protein product: CASSTQGLETQYF. The chain is built from TRBV7-2 and TRBJ2-5; D may be TRBD1 (5 bases). Germline loops: CDR1 SGHTA, CDR2 FQGNSA. V was shortened by 5 bases and J by 5 bases, with 12 bases between the two germline ends. This CDR3 contains 13 residues.

A few counts support this clone. The V gene is TRBV19, the J gene TRBJ1-4; D not certain. Trimming stripped 7 bases from V and 5 bases from J, with 23 bases between. Per the germline V gene, CDR1 is LNHDA and CDR2 is SQIVND (reference sequence). The CDR3 has 17 amino acids. The CDR3 DNA reads as TGTGCCAGTACCCCGATGGGTTACGGCGGGAGGAATGAAAAACTGTTTTTT. Translation gives CASTPMGYGGRNEKLFF.

The chain recombines TRBV4-1 with TRBJ2-7; TRBD2 agrees at 10 bases. J lost 3 bases, V lost 0 bases, and 5 bases had no gene match. This CDR3 is 16 amino acids long. Germline loops: CDR1 MGHRA, CDR2 YSYEKL. The CDR3 DNA sequence: TGCGCCAGCAGCCAAGATCCAGGACTAGCGGTCTACGAGCAGTACTTC. Translating it yields CASSQDPGLAVYEQYF.

On this clone: Other DNA variants within this sample encode the same CDR3. CDR3 DNA: TGTGCCAGCTCACCGAGGTACGAGCAGTACTTC. Protein sequence: CASSPRYEQYF. The chain recombines TRBV18 with TRBJ2-7; no definite D call. The germline V gene encodes CDR1 KGHSH and CDR2 LQKENI. Trimming shortened V by 3 bases and J by 4 bases, and 4 bases separated the two germline ends. CDR3 size: 11 residues.

The V call is TRBV5-4, the J call TRBJ2-5; 10 bases align to TRBD1. Losses at the gene ends were 2 bases for V and 5 bases for J; bases not matched to a gene: 6. The germline gives CDR1 SGHNT, CDR2 YYREEE (reference sequence). This CDR3 is 15 amino acids long. The CDR3 bases are TGTGCCAGCAGCTTCCCCGGGACAGGGGCGGAGACCCAGTACTTC. Its protein is CASSFPGTGAETQYF.

This clone was counted a few times. The chain has TRBV28 and TRBJ1-2; 7 bases are a match to TRBD1. Germline V CDR1 and CDR2: MDHEN, SYDVKM. With V trimmed by 5 bases and J by 0 bases, 9 bases remained unmatched. This CDR3 is built from 16 residues. CDR3 sequence: CASSGRDSPSNYGYTF. For the CDR3, the DNA is TGTGCCAGCAGTGGTCGGGACAGCCCCTCTAACTATGGCTACACCTTC.

The chain joins TRBV4-1 to TRBJ2-3; TRBD2 might be the D (6 bases). The germline CDR1 and CDR2 sequences are MGHRA and YSYEKL. V was shortened by 3 bases and J by 5 bases, with 12 bases between the two germline ends. This CDR3 spans 14 amino acids. CDR3 residues: CASSHPGEGDTQYF. The CDR3, as DNA: TGCGCCAGCAGCCATCCGGGGGAAGGAGATACGCAGTATTTT.

This clone occurred a few times. The chain links TRBV28 to TRBJ2-7, with D possibly being TRBD1 or TRBD2 (5 bases each). Germline V CDR1 and CDR2: MDHEN, SYDVKM. V was clipped by 1 base and J by 7 bases, with 14 bases between them. CDR3 length: 14 residues. The CDR3 is CASSLSGTGWEQYF. The CDR3 region has the DNA TGTGCCAGCAGTTTATCTGGGACGGGCTGGGAGCAGTACTTC.

The chain carries TRBV19 and TRBJ2-4; D may match TRBD1 or TRBD2 (6 bases each). V was cut by 3 bases and J by 0 bases, with 18 bases left in between. The V gene's germline CDR1 is LNHDA and CDR2 SQIVND (reference sequence). The CDR3 is 18 residues long. The CDR3 DNA is TGTGCCAGTAGTATGGATCCACAGGGACTCATAGCCAAAAACATTCAGTACTTC. Protein sequence: CASSMDPQGLIAKNIQYF. Supplemented by reference TRBV19 and TRBJ2-4, the full variable domain reads DGGITQSPKYLFRKEGQNVTLSCEQNLNHDAMYWYRQDPGQGLRLIYYSQIVNDFQKGDIAEGYSVSREKKESFPLTVTSAQKNPTAFYLCASSMDPQGLIAKNIQYFGAGTRLSVL.